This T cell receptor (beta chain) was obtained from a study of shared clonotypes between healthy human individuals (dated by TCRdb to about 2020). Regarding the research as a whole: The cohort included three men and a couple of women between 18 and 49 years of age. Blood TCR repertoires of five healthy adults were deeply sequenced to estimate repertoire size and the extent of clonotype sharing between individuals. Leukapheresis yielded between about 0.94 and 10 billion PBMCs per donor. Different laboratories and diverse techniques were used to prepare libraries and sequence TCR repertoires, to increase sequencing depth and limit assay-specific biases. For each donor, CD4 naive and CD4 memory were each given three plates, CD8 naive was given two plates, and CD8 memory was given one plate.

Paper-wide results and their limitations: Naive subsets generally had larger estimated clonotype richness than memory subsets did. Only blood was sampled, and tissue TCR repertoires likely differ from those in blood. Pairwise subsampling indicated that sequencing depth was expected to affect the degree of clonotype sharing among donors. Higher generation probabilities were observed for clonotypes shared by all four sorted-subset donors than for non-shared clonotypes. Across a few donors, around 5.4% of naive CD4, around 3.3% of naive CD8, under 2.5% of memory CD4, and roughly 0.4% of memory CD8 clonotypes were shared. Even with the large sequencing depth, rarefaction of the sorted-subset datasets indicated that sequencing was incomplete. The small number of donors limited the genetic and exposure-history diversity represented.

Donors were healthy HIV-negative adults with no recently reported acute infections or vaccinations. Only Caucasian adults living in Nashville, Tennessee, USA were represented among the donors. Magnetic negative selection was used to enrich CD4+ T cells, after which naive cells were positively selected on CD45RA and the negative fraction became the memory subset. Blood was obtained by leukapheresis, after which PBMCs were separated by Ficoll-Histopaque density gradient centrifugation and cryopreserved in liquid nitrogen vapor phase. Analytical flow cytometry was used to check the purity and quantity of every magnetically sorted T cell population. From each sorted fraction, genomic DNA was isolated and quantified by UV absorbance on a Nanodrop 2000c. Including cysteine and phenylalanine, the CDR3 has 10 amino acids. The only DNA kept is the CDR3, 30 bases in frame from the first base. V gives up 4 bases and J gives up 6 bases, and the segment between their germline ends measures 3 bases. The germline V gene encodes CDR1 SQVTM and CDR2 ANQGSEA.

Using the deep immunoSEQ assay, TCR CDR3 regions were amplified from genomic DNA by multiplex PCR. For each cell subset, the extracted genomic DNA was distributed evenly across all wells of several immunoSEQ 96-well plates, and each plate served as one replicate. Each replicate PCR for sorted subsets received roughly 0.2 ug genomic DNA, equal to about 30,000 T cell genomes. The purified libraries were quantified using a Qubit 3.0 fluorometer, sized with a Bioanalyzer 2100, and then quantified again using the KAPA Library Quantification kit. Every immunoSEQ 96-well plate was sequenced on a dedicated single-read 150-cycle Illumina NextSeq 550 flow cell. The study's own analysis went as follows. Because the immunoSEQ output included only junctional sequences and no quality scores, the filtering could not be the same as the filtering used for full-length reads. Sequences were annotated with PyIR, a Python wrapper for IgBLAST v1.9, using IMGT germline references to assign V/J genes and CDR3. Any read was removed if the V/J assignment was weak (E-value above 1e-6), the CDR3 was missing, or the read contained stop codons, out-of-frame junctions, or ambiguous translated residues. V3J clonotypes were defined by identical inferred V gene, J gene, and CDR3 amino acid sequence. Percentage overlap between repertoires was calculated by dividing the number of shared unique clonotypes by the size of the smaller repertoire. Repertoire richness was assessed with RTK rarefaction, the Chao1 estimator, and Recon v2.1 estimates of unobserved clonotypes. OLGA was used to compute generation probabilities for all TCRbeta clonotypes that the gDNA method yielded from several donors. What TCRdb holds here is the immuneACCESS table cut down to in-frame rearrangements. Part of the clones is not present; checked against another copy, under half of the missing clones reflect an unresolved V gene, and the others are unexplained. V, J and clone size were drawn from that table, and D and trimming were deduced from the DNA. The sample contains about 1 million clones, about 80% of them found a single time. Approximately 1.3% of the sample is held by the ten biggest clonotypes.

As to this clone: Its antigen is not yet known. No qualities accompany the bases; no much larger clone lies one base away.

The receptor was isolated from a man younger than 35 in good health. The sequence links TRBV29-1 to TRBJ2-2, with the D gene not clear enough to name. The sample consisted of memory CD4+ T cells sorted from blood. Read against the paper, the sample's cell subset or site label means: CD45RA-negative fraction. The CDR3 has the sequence CSVGAGELFF. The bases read TGCAGCGTTGGAGCCGGGGAGCTGTTTTTT.